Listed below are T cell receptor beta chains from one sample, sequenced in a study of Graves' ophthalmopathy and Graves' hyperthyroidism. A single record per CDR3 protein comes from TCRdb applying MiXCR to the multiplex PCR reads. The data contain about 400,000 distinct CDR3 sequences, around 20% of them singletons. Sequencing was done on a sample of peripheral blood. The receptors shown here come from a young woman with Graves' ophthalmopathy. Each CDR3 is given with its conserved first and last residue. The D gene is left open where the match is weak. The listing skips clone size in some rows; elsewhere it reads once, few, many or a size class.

cdr3_nt: TGCAGTGCTAAAGCGGGAGGGCAAGAGACCCAGTACTTC
cdr3_aa: CSAKAGGQETQYF
j_call: TRBJ2-5
v_call: TRBV20-1
d_call: TRBD2
clone_size: NA

cdr3_nt: TGTGCCAGCAGTTACGTGACAGGGGGCCGGGAGACCCAGTACTTC
cdr3_aa: CASSYVTGGRETQYF
j_call: TRBJ2-5
v_call: TRBV6-5
d_call: TRBD1
clone_size: many

cdr3_nt: TGTGCCAGCAGCCCCCTCGGTAGCGGGAGCCTTGTCACAGATACGCAGTATTTT
cdr3_aa: CASSPLGSGSLVTDTQYF
j_call: TRBJ2-3
v_call: TRBV6-2/TRBV6-3
d_call: TRBD2
clone_size: many

cdr3_nt: TGTGCCAGCGGGGGCAGGGACGGCAATCAGCCCCAGCATTTT
cdr3_aa: CASGGRDGNQPQHF
j_call: TRBJ1-5
v_call: TRBV6-1
d_call: NA
clone_size: many

cdr3_nt: TGTGCCAGCAGCCAAGAACCACGTCGGGACAGGGGATTTAATTCACCCCTCCACTTT
cdr3_aa: CASSQEPRRDRGFNSPLHF
j_call: TRBJ1-6
v_call: TRBV14
d_call: TRBD1
clone_size: many

cdr3_nt: TGTGCCAGCCAGGTGGGCCCCTCGAACACCGGGGAGCTGTTTTTT
cdr3_aa: CASQVGPSNTGELFF
j_call: TRBJ2-2
v_call: TRBV7-3
d_call: NA
clone_size: many

cdr3_nt: TGTGCCAGCAGTTTATCAAGACAGGGGCCCACTTCACCCCTCCACTTT
cdr3_aa: CASSLSRQGPTSPLHF
j_call: TRBJ1-6
v_call: TRBV27
d_call: TRBD1
clone_size: many

cdr3_nt: TGTGCCAGCAGTGCACAAGGGGAAGCCTACGAGCAGTACTTC
cdr3_aa: CASSAQGEAYEQYF
j_call: TRBJ2-7
v_call: TRBV2
d_call: NA
clone_size: NA

cdr3_nt: TGTGCCAGCAGCTTGGGACCGCCGAGTTGGACCGGGGAGCTGTTTTTT
cdr3_aa: CASSLGPPSWTGELFF
j_call: TRBJ2-2
v_call: TRBV11-2
d_call: NA
clone_size: many

cdr3_nt: TGTGCCAGCAGTTCCCAAGGGGGCCTCGAAAACACCATATATTTT
cdr3_aa: CASSSQGGLENTIYF
j_call: TRBJ1-3
v_call: TRBV6-5
d_call: TRBD1
clone_size: many

cdr3_nt: TGTGCCAGCAGTGAGGCAGGGGCTGGCTATGGCTACACCTTC
cdr3_aa: CASSEAGAGYGYTF
j_call: TRBJ1-2
v_call: TRBV6-1
d_call: NA
clone_size: NA

cdr3_nt: TGTGCCAGCAGGACGGGACAGGGGGCGGGAGAGCAGTACTTC
cdr3_aa: CASRTGQGAGEQYF
j_call: TRBJ2-7
v_call: TRBV27
d_call: TRBD1
clone_size: NA

cdr3_nt: TGCGCCAGCAGCGAGCAAGACGAGCAGTACTTC
cdr3_aa: CASSEQDEQYF
j_call: TRBJ2-7
v_call: TRBV10-1
d_call: NA
clone_size: many

cdr3_nt: TGCAGCGTTCCAGACCCTAGGGGGCGTGAAAAACTGTTTTTT
cdr3_aa: CSVPDPRGREKLFF
j_call: TRBJ1-4
v_call: TRBV29-1
d_call: TRBD1
clone_size: NA

cdr3_nt: TGTGCCAGCATCACGGGACGCCCTATCGAAGCTTTCTTT
cdr3_aa: CASITGRPIEAFF
j_call: TRBJ1-1
v_call: TRBV12-3/TRBV12-4
d_call: NA
clone_size: NA

cdr3_nt: TGTGCCAGCAGGGACCAGAATGGCTACGAGCAGTACTTC
cdr3_aa: CASRDQNGYEQYF
j_call: TRBJ2-7
v_call: TRBV28
d_call: NA
clone_size: NA

cdr3_nt: TGTGCCAGCAGGCGGACTAGCAGGAACCAAGAGACCCAGTACTTC
cdr3_aa: CASRRTSRNQETQYF
j_call: TRBJ2-5
v_call: TRBV2
d_call: TRBD2
clone_size: many

cdr3_nt: TGTGCCAGCAGGGCCGGGACTAGCACGGTGACCCAGTACTTC
cdr3_aa: CASRAGTSTVTQYF
j_call: TRBJ2-5
v_call: TRBV6-1
d_call: TRBD2
clone_size: few

cdr3_nt: TGCAGTGCTAGACAACGGGGTCCCCAAGAGACCCAGTACTTC
cdr3_aa: CSARQRGPQETQYF
j_call: TRBJ2-5
v_call: TRBV20-1
d_call: NA
clone_size: many

cdr3_nt: TGTGCCAGCAGCCACATGCGGGGATCAAACGGGGAGCTGTTTTTT
cdr3_aa: CASSHMRGSNGELFF
j_call: TRBJ2-2
v_call: TRBV7-2
d_call: NA
clone_size: many

cdr3_nt: TGTGCCAGCAGTCCCCCTCGGACAGGGTTGAGCTCCTACGAGCAGTACTTC
cdr3_aa: CASSPPRTGLSSYEQYF
j_call: TRBJ2-7
v_call: TRBV12-3/TRBV12-4
d_call: TRBD1
clone_size: many

cdr3_nt: TGTGCCAGCAGTCTCGGACAGGGTACATTGTTGAGCAATCAGCCCCAGCATTTT
cdr3_aa: CASSLGQGTLLSNQPQHF
j_call: TRBJ1-5
v_call: TRBV27
d_call: TRBD1
clone_size: many

cdr3_nt: TGTGCCAGCAGCCCCCGACAGGGGCAGAACACTGAAGCTTTCTTT
cdr3_aa: CASSPRQGQNTEAFF
j_call: TRBJ1-1
v_call: TRBV28
d_call: TRBD1
clone_size: NA

cdr3_nt: TGTGCCAGCAGTTACCAGGACAGCCGCTATGGCTACACCTTC
cdr3_aa: CASSYQDSRYGYTF
j_call: TRBJ1-2
v_call: TRBV6-5
d_call: NA
clone_size: few

cdr3_nt: TGCAGCGTTGAGGGGACAGGGGGCGACTCCTACGAGCAGTACTTC
cdr3_aa: CSVEGTGGDSYEQYF
j_call: TRBJ2-7
v_call: TRBV29-1
d_call: TRBD1
clone_size: few

cdr3_nt: TGTGCCAGCAGTAAGACAGGAGGACAGGGGGCAACGTTGTACTTC
cdr3_aa: CASSKTGGQGATLYF
j_call: TRBJ2-7
v_call: TRBV12-3/TRBV12-4
d_call: TRBD1
clone_size: many

cdr3_nt: TGTGCCACCAGCAGAGATTACGAGACAGTCTCCTACGAGCAGTACTTC
cdr3_aa: CATSRDYETVSYEQYF
j_call: TRBJ2-7
v_call: TRBV15
d_call: NA
clone_size: many

cdr3_nt: TGTGCCAGCAGGGCCGGCAGATATGGCTACACCTTC
cdr3_aa: CASRAGRYGYTF
j_call: TRBJ1-2
v_call: TRBV28
d_call: NA
clone_size: once

cdr3_nt: TGTGCCAGCAGCCCCGGAGGTCAGCCCCGTCACGAGCAGTACTTC
cdr3_aa: CASSPGGQPRHEQYF
j_call: TRBJ2-7
v_call: TRBV9
d_call: NA
clone_size: many

cdr3_nt: TGTGCCAGCAGTTACCCAGATGGCTACACCTTC
cdr3_aa: CASSYPDGYTF
j_call: TRBJ1-2
v_call: TRBV6-2/TRBV6-3
d_call: NA
clone_size: many

cdr3_nt: TGTGCCAGCAGCACCGGACAGGTCCAAGAGACCCAGTACTTC
cdr3_aa: CASSTGQVQETQYF
j_call: TRBJ2-5
v_call: TRBV7-2
d_call: TRBD1
clone_size: few

cdr3_nt: TGTGCCTGGAGTGCGATTGAGCAGCGATATCAGCCCCAGCATTTT
cdr3_aa: CAWSAIEQRYQPQHF
j_call: TRBJ1-5
v_call: TRBV30
d_call: NA
clone_size: many

cdr3_nt: TGCGCCAGCAGCCGGAGCAACAGGGGAGCCTCCTACGAACAGTACTTC
cdr3_aa: CASSRSNRGASYEQYF
j_call: TRBJ2-7
v_call: TRBV4-3
d_call: TRBD1
clone_size: many

cdr3_nt: TGTGCCAGCAGCCACGCTTTGACAATGAACACCGGGGAGCTGTTTTTT
cdr3_aa: CASSHALTMNTGELFF
j_call: TRBJ2-2
v_call: TRBV11-2
d_call: NA
clone_size: many

cdr3_nt: TGTGCCAGCAGCCCATCCGGAGGGAGGAGCTCCTACGAGCAGTACTTC
cdr3_aa: CASSPSGGRSSYEQYF
j_call: TRBJ2-7
v_call: TRBV11-2
d_call: NA
clone_size: many

cdr3_nt: TGCAGCGTTGAGATTCCAGGCTCACCCCTCCACTTT
cdr3_aa: CSVEIPGSPLHF
j_call: TRBJ1-6
v_call: TRBV29-1
d_call: NA
clone_size: many

cdr3_nt: TGTGCCAGCAGAATTAGGACAGGGGGCGGGGAGCAGTACTTC
cdr3_aa: CASRIRTGGGEQYF
j_call: TRBJ2-7
v_call: TRBV7-2
d_call: TRBD1
clone_size: many

cdr3_nt: TGTGCCAGCAGCCCACAGGGCAGGGGGCCGAACACTGAAGCTTTCTTT
cdr3_aa: CASSPQGRGPNTEAFF
j_call: TRBJ1-1
v_call: TRBV5-6
d_call: TRBD1
clone_size: many

cdr3_nt: TGTGCCAGCAGCTCGTACCCGCCGGACAGGGGACAAGAGACCCAGTACTTC
cdr3_aa: CASSSYPPDRGQETQYF
j_call: TRBJ2-5
v_call: TRBV7-6
d_call: TRBD1
clone_size: many

cdr3_nt: TGTGCCAGCAGCATGCAGAGGGGATGGATTCCCTACGAGCAGTACTTC
cdr3_aa: CASSMQRGWIPYEQYF
j_call: TRBJ2-7
v_call: TRBV6-5
d_call: NA
clone_size: many

cdr3_nt: TGTGCTAGTGGTTTGGTATTCGGGGGACAGGGCGACTACGAGCAGTACTTC
cdr3_aa: CASGLVFGGQGDYEQYF
j_call: TRBJ2-7
v_call: TRBV12-5
d_call: TRBD1
clone_size: once

cdr3_nt: TGCGCCAGCAGCTTGGGAACTAGCGGGAGTCACGAGCAGTACTTC
cdr3_aa: CASSLGTSGSHEQYF
j_call: TRBJ2-7
v_call: TRBV5-1
d_call: TRBD2
clone_size: many

cdr3_nt: TGTGCCATCAGTGATGGCCTAGCGGGAGACGAGCAGTACTTC
cdr3_aa: CAISDGLAGDEQYF
j_call: TRBJ2-7
v_call: TRBV10-3
d_call: TRBD2
clone_size: NA